This T cell receptor (beta chain) was recorded in a study of cytomegalovirus exposure and HLA in healthy donors. This clone occurred a few times. With 60 Vbeta and 13 Jbeta primers, the PCR was carried out. Profiling relied on immunoSEQ multiplex PCR, and the TCRdb table lists in-frame clones only, not all of them. This sample carries 150,000 to 200,000 clones, around 80% of them seen once, and the ten largest clones take roughly 1.4%. The CDR3 is 14 amino acids. From germline, CDR1 is SNHLY and CDR2 FYNNEI. Trimming removed 4 bases at V and 3 bases at J, with 13 bases between. The clonotype comes from a man aged 18 to 29 in good health and CMV-seronegative. Input material: PBMCs. The chain uses TRBV2 and TRBJ2-7; the D gene is possibly TRBD1 (5 bases). For the CDR3, the DNA is TGTGCCAGCAGTGGGGGCCTCATAAACTACGAGCAGTACTTC. Translation gives CASSGGLINYEQYF.